This record concerns one TCR beta chain sequence. This entry comes from a study of OX40 agonist ivuxolimab in advanced cancers. CDR3 length: 16 residues. The germline V gene encodes CDR1 MNHEY and CDR2 SMNVEV (reference sequence). Trimming removed 6 bases from V and 6 bases from J; junction bases left unmatched: 12. Clones were sequenced by immunoSEQ multiplex PCR, and TCRdb holds only the in-frame ones, with some missing. The sample lists some 110,000 clones, approximately 92% occurring once. The sample here was CD4+ or CD8+ T cells sorted from blood, taken in a trial of the OX40 agonist ivuxolimab. The chain has TRBV27 and TRBJ2-2, with 8 bases fitting TRBD2. The receptor was derived from an adult with an advanced solid tumor such as melanoma, head and neck, liver or kidney cancer. CDR3 amino acids: CASRGGLASSPGELFF. The CDR3 nucleotides read TGTGCCAGCAGGGGTGGACTAGCATCCTCCCCCGGGGAGCTGTTTTTT.